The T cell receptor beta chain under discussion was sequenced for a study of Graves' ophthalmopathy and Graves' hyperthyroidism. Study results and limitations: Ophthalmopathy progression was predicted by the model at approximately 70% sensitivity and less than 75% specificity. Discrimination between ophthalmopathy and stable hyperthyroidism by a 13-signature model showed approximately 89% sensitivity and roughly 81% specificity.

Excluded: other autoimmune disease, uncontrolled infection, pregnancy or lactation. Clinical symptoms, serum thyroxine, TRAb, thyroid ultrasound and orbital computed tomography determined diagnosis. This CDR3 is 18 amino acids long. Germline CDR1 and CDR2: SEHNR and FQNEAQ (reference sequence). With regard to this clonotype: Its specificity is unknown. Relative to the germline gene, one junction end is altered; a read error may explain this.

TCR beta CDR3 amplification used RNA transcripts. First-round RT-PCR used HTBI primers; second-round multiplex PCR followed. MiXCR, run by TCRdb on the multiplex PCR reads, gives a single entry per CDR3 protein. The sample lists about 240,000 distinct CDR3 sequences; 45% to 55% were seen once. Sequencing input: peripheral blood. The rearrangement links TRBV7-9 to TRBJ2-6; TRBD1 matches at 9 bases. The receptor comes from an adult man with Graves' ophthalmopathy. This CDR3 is CASSPRTGAVSRANVLTF. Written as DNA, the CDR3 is TGTGCCAGCAGTCCGCGGACAGGGGCCGTCTCTCGGGCCAACGTCCTGACTTTC.